A selection of T cell receptor beta chains follows, all from one sample in a study of cytomegalovirus exposure and HLA in healthy donors. Sequenced by immunoSEQ multiplex PCR; TCRdb stores in-frame clones only, minus some. The table shows around 170,000 clones, with roughly 84% occurring only once. Sequencing was carried out using PBMCs. The receptors were sampled from a woman between 18 and 29 years old in good health and CMV-seronegative. Both conserved end residues are part of each CDR3. The D gene is left open where the match is weak. Not every row has a clone size; where given, it reads once, few, many or a size class.

D: -
size: -
V: TRBV19
J: TRBJ1-5
DNA: TGTGCCAGTAGTGCATGGGGGGACCATAGCAATCAGCCCCAGCATTTT
CDR3: CASSAWGDHSNQPQHF

D: TRBD2
size: -
V: TRBV28
J: TRBJ2-6
DNA: TGTGCCACCGCGTCGGGGGGCTCTGGGGCCAACGTCCTGACTTTC
CDR3: CATASGGSGANVLTF

D: TRBD1
size: -
V: TRBV19
J: TRBJ1-5
DNA: TGTGCCAGTAGTATGGGACAGGGTCGCAATCAGCCCCAGCATTTT
CDR3: CASSMGQGRNQPQHF

D: TRBD2
size: -
V: TRBV5-1
J: TRBJ2-1
DNA: TGCGCCAGCAGCTTGGAATTTGCGGGGGGGCGCGATGAGCAGTTCTTC
CDR3: CASSLEFAGGRDEQFF

D: TRBD1
size: -
V: TRBV6-5
J: TRBJ1-3
DNA: TGTGCCAGCAGTTACGCCGGACAGGGGAACACCATATATTTT
CDR3: CASSYAGQGNTIYF

D: -
size: -
V: TRBV19
J: TRBJ1-2
DNA: TGTGCCAGTAGTAACAGACAGCGCAGCTACACCTTC
CDR3: CASSNRQRSYTF

D: TRBD2
size: -
V: TRBV15
J: TRBJ2-7
DNA: TGTGCCACCAGCAGAGATAGTAAGGCGGGGGGGTACGAGCAGTACTTC
CDR3: CATSRDSKAGGYEQYF

D: -
size: few
V: TRBV10-3
J: TRBJ1-2
DNA: TGTGCCATCAGTGGCACAGCTAACTATGGCTACACCTTC
CDR3: CAISGTANYGYTF

D: -
size: -
V: TRBV5-1
J: TRBJ2-2
DNA: TGCGCCAGCAGCCCGGGACTCAGCACCGGGGAGCTGTTTTTT
CDR3: CASSPGLSTGELFF

D: TRBD1
size: -
V: TRBV7-9
J: TRBJ2-6
DNA: TGTTCCAGCAGCTCCCAAGAGGGGGACAGACTCTCTGGGGCCAACGTCCTGACTTTC
CDR3: CSSSSQEGDRLSGANVLTF

D: -
size: -
V: TRBV18
J: TRBJ1-5
DNA: TGTGCCAGCTCACCACAGGCGGGCGGTAGCAATCAGCCCCAGCATTTT
CDR3: CASSPQAGGSNQPQHF

D: TRBD1
size: -
V: TRBV11-3
J: TRBJ1-2
DNA: TGTGCCAGCAGCTTAGGCCGTGGGACAGGCCTTGGGTACACCTTC
CDR3: CASSLGRGTGLGYTF

D: -
size: -
V: TRBV19
J: TRBJ1-5
DNA: TGTGCCACAAGGACAGCAAATAGCAATCAGCCCCAGCATTTT
CDR3: CATRTANSNQPQHF

D: TRBD1
size: -
V: TRBV5-1
J: TRBJ1-1
DNA: TGCGCCAGCAGCTTGAGGGGGCGGGACACTGAAGCTTTCTTT
CDR3: CASSLRGRDTEAFF

D: -
size: -
V: TRBV28
J: TRBJ1-2
DNA: TGTGCCAGCAGTTTGCTGGGGGGGCTCCACTATGGCTACACCTTC
CDR3: CASSLLGGLHYGYTF

D: TRBD1
size: -
V: TRBV5-1
J: TRBJ2-3
DNA: TGCGCCAGCAGCCCACCCGACAGGGTAGTCGCAGATACGCAGTATTTT
CDR3: CASSPPDRVVADTQYF

D: -
size: -
V: TRBV5-1
J: TRBJ1-1
DNA: TGCGCCAGCACCCCAGCAGCGGGGCGGTGGGCTTTCTTT
CDR3: CASTPAAGRWAFF

D: TRBD1
size: -
V: TRBV6-1
J: TRBJ1-2
DNA: TGTGCCAGCAAGCAGGGGGAGCCCTATGGCTACACCTTC
CDR3: CASKQGEPYGYTF

D: -
size: -
V: TRBV10-1
J: TRBJ2-2
DNA: TGCGCCAGCAGTGAGGAGGGTGACGTTTGGAACACCGGGGAGCTGTTTTTT
CDR3: CASSEEGDVWNTGELFF

D: TRBD2
size: -
V: TRBV11-3
J: TRBJ2-1
DNA: TGTGCCAGCAGCCGACTAGCGGGGGGACACTATGAGCAGTTCTTC
CDR3: CASSRLAGGHYEQFF

D: TRBD1
size: -
V: TRBV7-2
J: TRBJ2-7
DNA: TGTGCCAGCAGCTTAGCGGGACAGGGGGCGATGGAGCAGTACTTC
CDR3: CASSLAGQGAMEQYF

D: TRBD2
size: few
V: TRBV6-4
J: TRBJ2-3
DNA: TGTGCCAGCAGTGAACGTGCGGGGGGGCAAGATACGCAGTATTTT
CDR3: CASSERAGGQDTQYF

D: TRBD1
size: -
V: TRBV2
J: TRBJ1-2
DNA: TGTGCCAGCAGTCTCTCAGGGGGATATGGCTACACCTTC
CDR3: CASSLSGGYGYTF

D: TRBD1
size: -
V: TRBV6-6
J: TRBJ2-5
DNA: TGTGCCAGCAGTTACCTCACAGGGGTGGATCGGGAGACCCAGTACTTC
CDR3: CASSYLTGVDRETQYF

D: TRBD2
size: -
V: TRBV28
J: TRBJ2-5
DNA: TGTGCCAGCAGTCGAGAGGTAGCGGGGGGGCGAGAGGCCCAGTACTTC
CDR3: CASSREVAGGREAQYF

D: TRBD1
size: -
V: TRBV7-9
J: TRBJ1-2
DNA: TGTGCCAGCAGCTTAGTGGGGGGACAGGAGCTTTTGTATGGCTACACCTTC
CDR3: CASSLVGGQELLYGYTF

D: TRBD1
size: once
V: TRBV5-6
J: TRBJ1-2
DNA: TGTGCCAGCAGCAGGACAGGGACTAACTATGGCTACACCTTC
CDR3: CASSRTGTNYGYTF

D: TRBD1
size: -
V: TRBV18
J: TRBJ2-6
DNA: TGTGCCAGCTCACCGGTGGGACAGGGAAGATCTGGGGCCAACGACCTGACTTTC
CDR3: CASSPVGQGRSGANDLTF

D: TRBD1
size: once
V: TRBV7-6
J: TRBJ1-1
DNA: TGTGCCAGCAGCCCCGCCCGGACAGGGTTGGGCACTGAAGCTTTCTTT
CDR3: CASSPARTGLGTEAFF

D: TRBD1
size: -
V: TRBV5-1
J: TRBJ1-3
DNA: TGCGCCAGCAGCTTTGACAGGGGTAACCCCGCCATATATTTT
CDR3: CASSFDRGNPAIYF

D: TRBD1
size: -
V: TRBV7-8
J: TRBJ1-1
DNA: TGTGCCAGCAGTTTCGGAACAGGGGTAAACACTGAAGCTTTCTTT
CDR3: CASSFGTGVNTEAFF

D: -
size: -
V: TRBV18
J: TRBJ2-1
DNA: TGTGCCAGCTCACCACTTGAGGTGGGGGGAAATGGTGAGCAGTTCTTC
CDR3: CASSPLEVGGNGEQFF

D: -
size: -
V: TRBV11-2
J: TRBJ2-7
DNA: TGTGCCAGCAGCTTAGACCCGACAGTTTATGAGCAGTACTTC
CDR3: CASSLDPTVYEQYF

D: -
size: few
V: TRBV20-1
J: TRBJ1-1
DNA: TGCAGTGCTAGGGGGAGCACTGAAGCTTTCTTT
CDR3: CSARGSTEAFF

D: -
size: -
V: TRBV27
J: TRBJ2-1
DNA: TGTGCCAGCAGTTCTATACTACCCTTTGACAATGAGCAGTTCTTC
CDR3: CASSSILPFDNEQFF

D: -
size: once
V: TRBV18
J: TRBJ2-7
DNA: TGTGCCAGCTCATTGCCGGGAGCAGGGGAGCAGTACTTC
CDR3: CASSLPGAGEQYF

D: -
size: -
V: TRBV18
J: TRBJ2-1
DNA: TGTGCCAGCTCACTCTCCTATGAGCAGTTCTTC
CDR3: CASSLSYEQFF

D: TRBD1
size: -
V: TRBV28
J: TRBJ1-5
DNA: TGTGCCAGCAGTTCGGTCTACGAGACAGGGTTTCTGGGGCAGCCCCAGCATTTT
CDR3: CASSSVYETGFLGQPQHF

D: TRBD1
size: -
V: TRBV14
J: TRBJ2-7
DNA: TGTGCCAGCAGCCTCAACAGGGGAGACGAGCAGTACTTC
CDR3: CASSLNRGDEQYF

D: TRBD1
size: -
V: TRBV6-5
J: TRBJ1-2
DNA: TGTGCCAGCAGGGACAGGGCAGGCTACACCTTC
CDR3: CASRDRAGYTF

D: -
size: -
V: TRBV7-9
J: TRBJ2-5
DNA: TGTGCCAGCAGCTTAGCGCTAGGACAGAAAGAGACCCAGTACTTC
CDR3: CASSLALGQKETQYF

D: TRBD1
size: -
V: TRBV18
J: TRBJ2-7
DNA: TGTGCCAGCTCACCAGACAGGGCCCCCTACGAGCAGTACTTC
CDR3: CASSPDRAPYEQYF

D: TRBD1
size: -
V: TRBV28
J: TRBJ1-5
DNA: TGTGCCAGCATTCGGGACAGAAATCAGCCCCAGCATTTT
CDR3: CASIRDRNQPQHF

D: TRBD1
size: -
V: TRBV9
J: TRBJ1-2
DNA: TGTGCCAGCACCCTCACCCCGGGACAGGGTCATGGCTACACCTTC
CDR3: CASTLTPGQGHGYTF